This T cell receptor (beta chain) came from a study of blood T cell repertoires in COVID-19. Study summary: COVID-19 samples, acute and convalescent, were from the United States, Italy and Spain. Nucleic acid was either cDNA or gDNA, and it came from T cells, B-cell-depleted T cells, or PBMCs.

Participants' own reports of clinical history determined their cohort assignment. In the study's own analysis: The authors estimated nucleated cell counts from reference gene primer amplification. Generated by immunoSEQ multiplex PCR, the TCRdb table keeps only in-frame clones and is missing some. That table is the source of V, J and clone size, and D and trimming were worked out from the DNA. The top ten hold 6.5% to 9% of the sample, which has around 220,000 clones, approximately 80% seen once. The material sequenced was PBMCs or T cells enriched from blood (not recorded which). This sequence was found in a woman between 35 and 50 years old with acute COVID-19.

For the CDR3, the DNA is TGTGCCACCAGTGATTTGCAACGGCAGGGCCGACTAGCGGGACGGAATGAGCAGTTCTTC. This codes for CATSDLQRQGRLAGRNEQFF. V gene TRBV24-1 combines with J gene TRBJ2-1; 11 bases agree with TRBD2. V was clipped by 0 bases and J by 7 bases; unmatched bases: 16. Germline CDR1 is KGHDR and CDR2 is SFDVKD. This CDR3 is 20 amino acids long.